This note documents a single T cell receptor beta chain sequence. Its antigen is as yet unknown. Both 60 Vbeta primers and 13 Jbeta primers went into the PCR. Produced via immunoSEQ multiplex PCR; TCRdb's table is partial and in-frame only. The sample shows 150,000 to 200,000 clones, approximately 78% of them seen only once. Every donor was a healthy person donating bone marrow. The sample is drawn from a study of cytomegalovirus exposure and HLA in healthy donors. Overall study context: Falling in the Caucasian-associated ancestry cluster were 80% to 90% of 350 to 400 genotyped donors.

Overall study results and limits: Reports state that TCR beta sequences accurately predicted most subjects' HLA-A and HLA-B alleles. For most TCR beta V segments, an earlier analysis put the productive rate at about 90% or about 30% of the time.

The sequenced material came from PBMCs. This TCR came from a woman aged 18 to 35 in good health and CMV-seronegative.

Here the CDR3 reads CASSLSSSPPTDEQFF. The CDR3 DNA follows: TGTGCCAGCAGTTTATCCTCCAGCCCACCCACAGATGAGCAGTTCTTC. V usage is TRBV27 and J usage is TRBJ2-1, with unresolved D. The CDR3 length is 16 residues. Trimming stripped 0 bases from V and 8 bases from J, with 17 bases between. CDR1 is MNHEY and CDR2 is SMNVEV in the germline V gene (reference sequence).